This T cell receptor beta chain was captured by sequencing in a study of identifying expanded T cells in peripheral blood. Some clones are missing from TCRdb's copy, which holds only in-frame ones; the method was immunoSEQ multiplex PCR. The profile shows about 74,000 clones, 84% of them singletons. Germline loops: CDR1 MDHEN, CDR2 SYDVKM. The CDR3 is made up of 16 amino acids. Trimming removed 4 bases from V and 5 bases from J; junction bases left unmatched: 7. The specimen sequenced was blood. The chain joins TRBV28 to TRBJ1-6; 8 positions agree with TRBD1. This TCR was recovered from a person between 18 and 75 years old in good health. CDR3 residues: CASSSLTGANNSPLHF. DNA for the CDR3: TGTGCCAGCAGTTCCTTGACAGGGGCTAATAATTCACCCCTCCACTTT.